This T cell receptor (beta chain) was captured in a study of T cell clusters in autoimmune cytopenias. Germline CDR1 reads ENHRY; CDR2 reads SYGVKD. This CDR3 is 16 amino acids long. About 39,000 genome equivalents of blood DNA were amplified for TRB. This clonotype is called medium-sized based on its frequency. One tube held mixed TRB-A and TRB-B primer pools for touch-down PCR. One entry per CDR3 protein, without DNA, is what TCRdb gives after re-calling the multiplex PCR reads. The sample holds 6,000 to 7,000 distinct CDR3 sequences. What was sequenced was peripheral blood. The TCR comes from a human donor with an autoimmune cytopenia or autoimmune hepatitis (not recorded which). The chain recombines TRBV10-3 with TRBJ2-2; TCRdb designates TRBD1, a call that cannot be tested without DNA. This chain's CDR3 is CAIAPAGTPNTGELFF.